This T cell receptor (beta chain) was profiled in a study of T cells in Graves' hyperthyroidism and ophthalmopathy. Exclusion of a patient resulted from uncontrolled infection, other autoimmune disease, pregnancy or lactation. Diagnoses used clinical symptoms, serum thyroxine and TRAb, thyroid ultrasound and orbital computed tomography. Findings of the study overall: In the analysis, a 13 V-J model separated ophthalmopathy from stable hyperthyroidism.

This clonotype is a singleton in its sample. The antigen is not known. No conserved phenylalanine or tryptophan ends this CDR3, so it is likely a read error. V was clipped by 2 bases and J by 1 base, with 5 bases between them. From germline, CDR1 is ENHRY and CDR2 SYGVKD. The CDR3 has 14 residues. Amplified regions were TCR beta CDR3 sequences from RNA transcripts. A set of HTBI primers served as the primers for a first-round RT-PCR of the TCR CDR3. TCRdb re-called the multiplex PCR reads through MiXCR, storing one row per CDR3 protein. The sample has 450,000 to 700,000 distinct CDR3 sequences, 46% seen once.

The TCR was taken from an adult woman with Graves' disease, either hyperthyroidism or ophthalmopathy (not recorded which). Sequencing was performed on peripheral blood or thyroid tissue (not recorded which). The chain combines TRBV10-3 with TRBJ2-2; possible D gene TRBD2, 5 bases. The CDR3 sequence: CAISEEGNTGELFS. CDR3 bases: TGTGCCATCAGTGAGGAGGGGAACACCGGGGAGCTGTTTTCT.